A single sample gave rise to the 21 T cell receptor beta chains below, sequenced in a study of blood T cell repertoires in COVID-19. Only in-frame clones appear in the TCRdb table, and some are missing; sequencing was by immunoSEQ multiplex PCR. The sample lists more than 100,000 clones; around 87% were seen once. The sequenced sample consisted of peripheral blood. The source of these receptors is a woman aged 60 to 75 with acute or convalescent COVID-19.

The V and J genes are TRBV21-1 and TRBJ2-7; the table names TRBD1, a call not compared with the DNA. TRBV21-1 is flagged as a pseudogene. CDR3 length: 15 amino acids. This CDR3 is CASSKRAGEAYEQYF. The DNA for the CDR3 is TGTGCCAGCAGCAAAAGGGCAGGGGAAGCCTACGAGCAGTACTTC.

V gene TRBV15 combines with J gene TRBJ2-4; unclear D gene. The CDR3 spans 14 residues. The germline CDR1 and CDR2 sequences are LNHNV and YYDKDF (reference sequence). V dropped 3 bases and J dropped 8 bases, with 14 bases sitting between them. Written as DNA, the CDR3 is TGTGCCACCAGCAGCTCACCCGACTGGGACATTCAGTACTTC. Translating it yields CATSSSPDWDIQYF. Drawing the rest from reference TRBV15 and TRBJ2-4, the complete variable domain is DAMVIQNPRYQVTQFGKPVTLSCSQTLNHNVMYWYQQKSSQAPKLLFHYYDKDFNNEADTPDNFQSRRPNTSFCFLDIRSPGLGDTAMYLCATSSSPDWDIQYFGAGTRLSVL.

J is TRBJ2-1 and V is TRBV5-1; TRBD1 agrees at 10 bases. The CDR3 extends over 14 amino acids. Trimming took 4 bases from V and 9 from J; bases not matched to a gene: 7. CDR1 is SGHRS, CDR2 YFSETQ, per germline. CDR3 sequence: CASSHSTGGFEQFF. The CDR3 region has the DNA TGCGCCAGCAGCCACTCGACAGGGGGCTTTGAGCAGTTCTTC.

The genes are TRBV7-9 and TRBJ2-3; 9 nucleotides align to TRBD1. V shed 4 bases and J 7 bases; nucleotides not matched to a gene: 12. Germline CDR1 is SEHNR and CDR2 is FQNEAQ (reference sequence). The CDR3 runs 16 residues. The CDR3 sequence is CASSSIDRGTANTQYF. In DNA form, the CDR3 reads TGTGCCAGCAGCTCCATAGACAGGGGGACCGCAAATACGCAGTATTTT.

The gene calls are TRBV20-1 and TRBJ2-7, with D uncertain. Germline loops: CDR1 DFQATT, CDR2 SNEGSKA (reference sequence). CDR3 length: 12 amino acids. Trimming left V 3 bases short and J 3 bases short, with 9 bases between. CDR3 residues: CSASPENYEQYF. In DNA, the CDR3 is TGCAGTGCTAGTCCCGAGAACTACGAGCAGTACTTC.

The rearrangement joins TRBV5-4 to TRBJ2-3, with D possibly being TRBD2 (5 bases). The V and J ends lost 3 bases and 1 base respectively, with 9 bases between them. Germline V gene sequence: CDR1 SGHNT, CDR2 YYREEE (reference sequence). The CDR3 consists of 14 residues. CDR3 region: CASSSRTGTDTQYF. CDR3 bases: TGTGCCAGCAGCTCGAGGACTGGCACAGATACGCAGTATTTT.

This clone was counted only a few times. This chain links TRBV2 with TRBJ1-1; 9 nucleotides match TRBD1. In germline, CDR1 is SNHLY, CDR2 FYNNEI. Unmatched junction bases numbered 8, after V lost 8 bases and J lost 4 bases. CDR3 length equals 14 residues. The CDR3 sequence is CASAGQGLGTEAFF. CDR3 bases: TGTGCCAGCGCCGGACAGGGGCTGGGCACTGAAGCTTTCTTT.

V usage is TRBV6-5 and J usage is TRBJ1-1, with TRBD1 matching 7 bases. The CDR3 totals 13 residues. Germline-derived CDR1 and CDR2 are MNHEY and SVGAGI. The V and J ends lost 5 bases and 7 bases, in that order; junction bases with no gene match: 7. The CDR3 DNA reads TGTGCCAGCAGTAGACAGGGATCGGATGAAGCTTTCTTT. It yields the protein CASSRQGSDEAFF.

This sequence joins TRBV3-1 (or the pseudogene TRBV3-2) and TRBJ1-1; TRBD1 is a possible D gene (6 bases). Germline assignment: CDR1 LGHDT and CDR2 YNNKEL (reference sequence). V was cut by 3 bases and J by 4 bases, with 12 bases left in between. The CDR3 is made up of 14 amino acids. The CDR3 DNA follows: TGTGCCAGCAGCCATGTGGCAGGGGCCACTGAAGCTTTCTTT. This gives the protein CASSHVAGATEAFF.

The table lists this clone with a few counts. This chain connects TRBV28 to TRBJ2-7, with D possibly TRBD1 on 5 matching bases. CDR3 size: 14 residues. V lost 5 bases to trimming and J lost 2 bases, with 13 bases between them. Per the germline V gene, CDR1 is MDHEN and CDR2 is SYDVKM. The CDR3 spells CASSPADSAYEQYF. CDR3 DNA: TGTGCCAGCAGTCCCGCCGACAGTGCCTACGAGCAGTACTTC.

The CDR3 DNA follows: TGTGCCAGCAGCCCGGAGGGTAGGGGTTCACCCCTCCACTTT. Translation gives CASSPEGRGSPLHF. The V gene is TRBV2, the J gene TRBJ1-6, with a possible D match to TRBD1 (5 bases). Trimming cost V 6 bases and J 9 bases, with 15 bases left between them. CDR1 and CDR2 from the germline V gene are SNHLY and FYNNEI. The CDR3 totals 14 residues.

The rearrangement joins TRBV6-5 to TRBJ2-6; 7 nucleotides align to TRBD1. Germline lookup yields CDR1 MNHEY and CDR2 SVGAGI. The CDR3 sequence is 14 residues long. J gave up 2 bases and V 8 bases, and 3 bases lay outside the gene matches. CDR3 loop: CASRTGAGANVLTF. Written as DNA, the CDR3 is TGTGCCAGCCGAACAGGGGCTGGGGCCAACGTCCTGACTTTC.

V usage is TRBV7-8 and J usage is TRBJ2-5, with TRBD1 as a possible D gene (6 bases). In germline, CDR1 is SGHVS, CDR2 FQNEAQ. This CDR3 is 13 amino acids long. Trimming took 4 bases from V and 4 from J, leaving 10 bases between them. The CDR3 nucleotides read TGTGCCAGCAGCTCCGGACAGCGAGAGACCCAGTACTTC. This translates into CASSSGQRETQYF.

The rearrangement joins TRBV6-5 to TRBJ2-1; weak D call: TRBD2 (5 bases). CDR3 size: 14 residues. In germline, CDR1 is MNHEY, CDR2 SVGAGI. The V end lost 6 bases, the J end lost 5 bases, and 14 bases lay between the germline ends. The CDR3 reads CASSPLRGDNEQFF. The CDR3 nucleotides are TGTGCCAGCAGCCCGTTACGGGGAGACAATGAGCAGTTCTTC.

The chain carries TRBV4-1 and TRBJ2-2; 8 bases align to TRBD1. CDR1 MGHRA and CDR2 YSYEKL come from the germline V gene. The trim removed 3 bases at V and 6 bases at J, leaving 3 bases unmatched. The CDR3 runs to 14 residues. The CDR3 is CASSQSGGSGELFF. In DNA, the CDR3 is TGCGCCAGCAGCCAGTCAGGGGGCTCCGGGGAGCTGTTTTTT.

The V call is TRBV19, the J call TRBJ2-5, with TRBD2 as a possible D gene (6 bases). Germline V gives CDR1 LNHDA, CDR2 SQIVND (reference sequence). The CDR3 has 18 amino acids. Trimming took 4 bases from V and 5 from J, leaving 26 bases between them. The CDR3 DNA sequence: TGTGCCAGTAGTAGGGGACGTGGGGGGTCGGAAAGTAGGGAGACCCAGTACTTC. Its protein is CASSRGRGGSESRETQYF.

The DNA of the CDR3 is TGTGCCTGGACTCTTAGCGGAGACTACAATGAGCAGTTCTTC. The encoded protein is CAWTLSGDYNEQFF. V usage is TRBV30 and J usage is TRBJ2-1; TRBD2 might be the D (6 bases). The CDR3 spans 14 residues. V was cut by 4 bases and J by 3 bases, with 13 bases left in between. Germline CDR1 GTSNPN, CDR2 SVGIG (reference sequence).

The V gene is TRBV5-1, the J gene TRBJ2-2; 8 bases are a match to TRBD1. After removal of 0 bases from V and 5 bases from J, the junction contained 6 bases not matched to a gene. This CDR3 is 16 amino acids long. CDR1 is SGHRS, CDR2 YFSETQ, per germline. For the CDR3, the DNA is TGCGCCAGCAGCTTGGCAGGACAGGGCCCGACCGGGGAGCTGTTTTTT. Translated: CASSLAGQGPTGELFF.

J is TRBJ1-1 and V is TRBV7-3; 8 bases fit TRBD1. Per germline, CDR1 SGHTA and CDR2 FQGTGA. The CDR3 sequence is 14 residues long. The ends lost 6 bases at V and 2 bases at J; junction bases unmatched: 5. The CDR3 bases are TGTGCCAGCAGTTCAGGGGGCGGAAACACTGAAGCTTTCTTT. Encoded protein: CASSSGGGNTEAFF.

The chain employs TRBV28 and TRBJ1-1; maybe TRBD1 (6 bases). Germline CDR1 is MDHEN and CDR2 is SYDVKM. CDR3 length: 14 residues. Between the trimmed V and J ends, which lost 4 bases and 1 base, there was a span of 10 bases. The chain's CDR3 is CASSSGQPNTEAFF. The DNA for the CDR3 is TGTGCCAGCAGTTCGGGACAACCGAACACTGAAGCTTTCTTT.

The rearrangement links TRBV18 to TRBJ1-6; the D is unclear. The CDR3 covers 14 residues. Germline V gene lookup returns CDR1 KGHSH and CDR2 LQKENI. With 2 bases removed from V and 6 bases from J, the gap between germline ends came to 8 bases. This chain's CDR3 is CASSPGRTNSPLHF. The CDR3 DNA reads as TGTGCCAGCTCACCAGGCAGAACTAATTCACCCCTCCACTTT.